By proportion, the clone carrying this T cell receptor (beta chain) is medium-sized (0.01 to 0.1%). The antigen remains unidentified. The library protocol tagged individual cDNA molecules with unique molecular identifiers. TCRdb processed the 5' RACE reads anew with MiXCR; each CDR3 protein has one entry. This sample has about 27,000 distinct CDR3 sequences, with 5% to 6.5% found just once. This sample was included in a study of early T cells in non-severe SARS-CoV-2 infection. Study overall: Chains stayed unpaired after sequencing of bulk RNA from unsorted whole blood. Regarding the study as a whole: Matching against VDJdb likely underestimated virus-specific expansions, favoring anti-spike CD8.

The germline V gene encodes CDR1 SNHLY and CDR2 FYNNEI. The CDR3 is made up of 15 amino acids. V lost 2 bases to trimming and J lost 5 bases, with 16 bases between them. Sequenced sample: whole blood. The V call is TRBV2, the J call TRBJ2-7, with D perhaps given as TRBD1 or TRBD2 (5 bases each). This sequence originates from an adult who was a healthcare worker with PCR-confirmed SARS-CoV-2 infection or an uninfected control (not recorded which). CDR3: CASSELSRDLHEQYF. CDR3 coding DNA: TGTGCCAGCAGTGAACTGTCCCGGGACCTTCACGAGCAGTACTTC.